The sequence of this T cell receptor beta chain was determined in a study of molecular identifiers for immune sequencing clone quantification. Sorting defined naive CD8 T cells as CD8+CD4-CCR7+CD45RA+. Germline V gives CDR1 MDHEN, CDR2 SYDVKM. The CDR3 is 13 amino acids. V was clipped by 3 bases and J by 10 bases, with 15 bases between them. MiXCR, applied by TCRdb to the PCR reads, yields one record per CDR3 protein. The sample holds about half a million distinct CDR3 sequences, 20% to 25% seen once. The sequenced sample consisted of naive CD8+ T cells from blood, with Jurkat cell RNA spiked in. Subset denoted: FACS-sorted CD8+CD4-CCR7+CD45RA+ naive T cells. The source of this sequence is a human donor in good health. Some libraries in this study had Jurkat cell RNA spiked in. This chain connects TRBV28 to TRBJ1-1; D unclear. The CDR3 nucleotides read TGTGCCAGCAGTTTTGGGAAGAGAAGTGTAGCTTTCTTT. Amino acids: CASSFGKRSVAFF.